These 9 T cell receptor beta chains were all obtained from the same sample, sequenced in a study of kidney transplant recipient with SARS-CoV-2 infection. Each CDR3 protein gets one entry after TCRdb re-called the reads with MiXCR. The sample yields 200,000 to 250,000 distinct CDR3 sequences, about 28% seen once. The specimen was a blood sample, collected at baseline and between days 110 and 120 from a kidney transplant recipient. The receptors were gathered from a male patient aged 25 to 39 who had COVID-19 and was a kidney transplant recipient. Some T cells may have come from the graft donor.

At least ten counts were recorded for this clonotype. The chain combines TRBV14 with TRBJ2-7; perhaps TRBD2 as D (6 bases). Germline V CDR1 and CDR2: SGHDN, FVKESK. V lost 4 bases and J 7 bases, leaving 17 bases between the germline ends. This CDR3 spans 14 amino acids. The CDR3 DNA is TGTGCCAGCAGCCCCAGGAGCGGGTCTTTGGAGCAGTACTTC. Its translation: CASSPRSGSLEQYF. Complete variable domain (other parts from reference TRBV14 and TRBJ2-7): EAGVTQFPSHSVIEKGQTVTLRCDPISGHDNLYWYRRVMGKEIKFLLHFVKESKQDESGMPNNRFLAERTGGTYSTLKVQPAELEDSGVYFCASSPRSGSLEQYFGPGTRLTVT.

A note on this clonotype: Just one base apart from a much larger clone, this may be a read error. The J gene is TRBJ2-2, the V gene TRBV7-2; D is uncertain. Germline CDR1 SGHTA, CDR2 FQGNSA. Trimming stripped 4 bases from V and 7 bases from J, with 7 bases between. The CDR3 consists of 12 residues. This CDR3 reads CASSSYIGELFF. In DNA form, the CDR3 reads TGTGCCAGCAGCTCCTACATCGGGGAGCTGTTTTTT.

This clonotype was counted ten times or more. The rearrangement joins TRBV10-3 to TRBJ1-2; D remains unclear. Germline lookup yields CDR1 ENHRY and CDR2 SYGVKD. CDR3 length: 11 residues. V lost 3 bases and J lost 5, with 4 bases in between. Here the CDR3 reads CAISDGYGYTF. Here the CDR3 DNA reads TGTGCCATCAGTGACGGATATGGCTACACCTTC.

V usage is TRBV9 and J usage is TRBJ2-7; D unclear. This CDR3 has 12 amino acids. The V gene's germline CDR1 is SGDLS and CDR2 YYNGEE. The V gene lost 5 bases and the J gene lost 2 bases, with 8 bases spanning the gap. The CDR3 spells CASRPPPYEQYF. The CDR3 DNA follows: TGTGCCAGCAGACCCCCCCCCTACGAGCAGTACTTC.

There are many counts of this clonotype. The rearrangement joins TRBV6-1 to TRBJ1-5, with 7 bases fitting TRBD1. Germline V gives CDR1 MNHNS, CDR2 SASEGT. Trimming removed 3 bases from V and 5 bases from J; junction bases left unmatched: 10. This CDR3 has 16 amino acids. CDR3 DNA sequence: TGTGCCAGCAGTGATCGACAGGGTTCTAGGGATCAGCCCCAGCATTTT. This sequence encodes CASSDRQGSRDQPQHF.

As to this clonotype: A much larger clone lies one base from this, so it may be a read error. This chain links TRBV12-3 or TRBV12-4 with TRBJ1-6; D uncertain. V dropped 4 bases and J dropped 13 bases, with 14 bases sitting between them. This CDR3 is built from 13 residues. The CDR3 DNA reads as TGTGCCAGCAGTTCAATCGGCAGGATCCCCCTCCACTTT. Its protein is CASSSIGRIPLHF.

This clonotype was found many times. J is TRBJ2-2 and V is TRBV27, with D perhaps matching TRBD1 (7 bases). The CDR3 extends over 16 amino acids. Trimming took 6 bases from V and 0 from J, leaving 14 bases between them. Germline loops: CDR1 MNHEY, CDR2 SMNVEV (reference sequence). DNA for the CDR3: TGTGCCAGCAGCCCAGGGGGACTTACGAACACCGGGGAGCTGTTTTTT. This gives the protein CASSPGGLTNTGELFF.

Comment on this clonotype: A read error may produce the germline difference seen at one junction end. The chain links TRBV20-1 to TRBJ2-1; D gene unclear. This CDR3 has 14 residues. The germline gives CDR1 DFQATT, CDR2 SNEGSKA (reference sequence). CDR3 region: CSAADWSSHNEQFF. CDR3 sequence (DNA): TGCAGTGCTGCTGACTGGAGCTCCCACAATGAGCAGTTCTTC.

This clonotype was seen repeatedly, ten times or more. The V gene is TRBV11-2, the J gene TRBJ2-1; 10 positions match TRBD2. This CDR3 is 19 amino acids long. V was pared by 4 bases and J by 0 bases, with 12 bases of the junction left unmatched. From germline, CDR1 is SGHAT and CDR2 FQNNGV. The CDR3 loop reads CASSSLRTSGPFSYNEQFF. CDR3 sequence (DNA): TGTGCCAGCAGCTCCCTGCGGACTAGCGGCCCTTTCTCCTACAATGAGCAGTTCTTC.